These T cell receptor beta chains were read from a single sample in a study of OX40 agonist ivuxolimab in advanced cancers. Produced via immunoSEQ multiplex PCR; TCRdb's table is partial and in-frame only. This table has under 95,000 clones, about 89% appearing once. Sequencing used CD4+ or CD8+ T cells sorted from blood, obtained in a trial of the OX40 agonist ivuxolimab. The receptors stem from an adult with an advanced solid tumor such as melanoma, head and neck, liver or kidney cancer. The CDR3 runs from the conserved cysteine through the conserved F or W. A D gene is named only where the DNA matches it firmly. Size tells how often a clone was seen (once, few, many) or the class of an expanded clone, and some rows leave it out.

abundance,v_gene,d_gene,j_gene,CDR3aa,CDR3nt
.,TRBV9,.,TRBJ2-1,CASSGDREDEQFF,TGTGCCAGCAGCGGTGACAGGGAGGATGAGCAGTTCTTC
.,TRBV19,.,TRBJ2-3,CASSLTGDTQYF,TGTGCCAGTAGCTTAACGGGAGATACGCAGTATTTT
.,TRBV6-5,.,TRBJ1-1,CASNDNTGTEAFF,TGTGCCAGCAATGACAATACAGGCACTGAAGCTTTCTTT
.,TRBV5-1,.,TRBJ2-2,CASSLAAAVRELFF,TGCGCCAGCAGCTTGGCGGCAGCGGTCCGGGAGCTGTTTTTT
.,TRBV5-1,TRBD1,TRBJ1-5,CASSLGTGGKQPQHF,TGCGCCAGCAGCTTGGGGACAGGGGGTAAACAGCCCCAGCATTTT
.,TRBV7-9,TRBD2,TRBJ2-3,CASSLGLAAGDTQYF,TGTGCCAGCAGCTTGGGACTAGCGGCAGGAGATACGCAGTATTTT
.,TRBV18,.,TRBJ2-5,CASSPLSGKETQYF,TGTGCCAGCTCACCACTTTCCGGAAAAGAGACCCAGTACTTC
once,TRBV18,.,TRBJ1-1,CASSPTFRGDTEAFF,TGTGCCAGCTCACCTACTTTCAGGGGTGACACTGAAGCTTTCTTT
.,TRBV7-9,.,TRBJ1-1,CASSLGGGHPMGNTEAFF,TGTGCCAGCAGCTTAGGGGGGGGACATCCCATGGGAAACACTGAAGCTTTCTTT
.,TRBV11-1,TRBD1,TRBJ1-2,CASSRGQGATWGGYTF,TGTGCCAGCAGCCGCGGACAGGGGGCGACTTGGGGTGGCTACACCTTC
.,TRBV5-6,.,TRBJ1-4,CASSLDYQEKLFF,TGTGCCAGCAGCTTGGACTATCAAGAAAAACTGTTTTTT
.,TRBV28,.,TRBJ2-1,CASSFRTANEQFF,TGTGCCAGCAGTTTCAGGACAGCAAATGAGCAGTTCTTC
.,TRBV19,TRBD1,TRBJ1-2,CASIKTGVGANYGYTF,TGTGCCAGTATTAAAACAGGGGTAGGAGCTAACTATGGCTACACCTTC
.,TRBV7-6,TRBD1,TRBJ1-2,CASSPRTGGDGYTF,TGTGCCAGCAGCCCGCGGACAGGGGGGGATGGCTACACCTTC
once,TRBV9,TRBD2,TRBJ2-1,CASSVGTSYLHEQFF,TGTGCCAGCAGCGTAGGGACTAGCTATCTCCATGAGCAGTTCTTC
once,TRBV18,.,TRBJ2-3,CASSPEFTIPTDTQYF,TGTGCCAGCTCACCAGAGTTTACGATACCCACAGATACGCAGTATTTT
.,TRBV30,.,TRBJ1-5,CAWSSGNQPQHF,TGTGCCTGGAGTTCCGGCAATCAGCCCCAGCATTTT
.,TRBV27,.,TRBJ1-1,CASTGRSTEAFF,TGTGCCAGCACAGGTCGGAGCACTGAAGCTTTCTTT
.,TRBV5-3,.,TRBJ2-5,CARSLHRAVTQYF,TGTGCCAGAAGCTTGCACAGGGCAGTGACCCAGTACTTC
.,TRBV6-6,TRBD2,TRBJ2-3,CASSYSTSGGWDTQYF,TGTGCCAGCAGTTACTCGACTAGCGGAGGGTGGGATACGCAGTATTTT
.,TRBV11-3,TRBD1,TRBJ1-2,CASSVSQGSYGYTF,TGTGCCAGCAGCGTCTCACAGGGGTCCTATGGCTACACCTTC
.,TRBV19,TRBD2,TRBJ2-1,CASSTRTSGRAYEQFF,TGTGCCAGTAGTACCCGGACTAGCGGGAGGGCCTACGAGCAGTTCTTC
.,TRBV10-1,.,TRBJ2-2,CASSESPDANTGELFF,TGCGCCAGCAGTGAGTCACCTGACGCGAACACCGGGGAGCTGTTTTTT
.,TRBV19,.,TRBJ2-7,CASSMVAEGYEQYF,TGTGCCAGTAGTATGGTTGCGGAGGGCTACGAGCAGTACTTC
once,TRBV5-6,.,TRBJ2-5,CASSLVRRRIGETQYF,TGTGCCAGCAGCTTGGTAAGGCGCAGGATCGGGGAGACCCAGTACTTC
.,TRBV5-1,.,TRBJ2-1,CASSVGLGNEQFF,TGCGCCAGCAGCGTCGGCCTGGGGAATGAGCAGTTCTTC
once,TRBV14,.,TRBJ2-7,CASRQEGDGEKISSYEQYF,TGTGCCAGCAGACAAGAAGGGGACGGAGAGAAGATTAGCTCCTACGAGCAGTACTTC
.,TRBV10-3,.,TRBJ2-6,CATNSGANVLTF,TGTGCCACCAACTCTGGGGCCAACGTCCTGACTTTC
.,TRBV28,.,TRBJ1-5,CASRSQHQPQHF,TGTGCCAGCAGGTCGCAACATCAGCCCCAGCATTTT
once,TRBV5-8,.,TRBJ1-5,CASSLGSGNQPQHF,TGTGCCAGCAGCTTGGGTTCAGGCAATCAGCCCCAGCATTTT
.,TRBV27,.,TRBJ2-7,CASSLTSNSAKQYF,TGTGCCAGCAGCTTAACTAGCAACAGCGCTAAGCAGTACTTC
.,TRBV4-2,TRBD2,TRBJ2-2,CASSPDGTSGNTGELFF,TGTGCCAGCAGCCCAGACGGGACTAGCGGGAACACCGGGGAGCTGTTTTTT
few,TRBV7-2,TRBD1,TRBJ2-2,CASSLATGGGGELFF,TGTGCCAGCAGCTTAGCGACAGGGGGCGGCGGGGAGCTGTTTTTT
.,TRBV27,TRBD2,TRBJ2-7,CASSWTSGIYEQYF,TGTGCCAGCAGTTGGACTAGCGGGATTTACGAGCAGTACTTC
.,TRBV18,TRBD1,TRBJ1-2,CASSPRTGTGKNYGYTF,TGTGCCAGCTCACCACGTACCGGGACAGGGAAAAACTATGGCTACACCTTC
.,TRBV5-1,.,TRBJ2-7,CASSLTGSEQYF,TGCGCCAGCAGCTTAACAGGGAGCGAGCAGTACTTC
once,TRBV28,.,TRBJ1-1,CASSLWVGTEAFF,TGTGCCAGCAGTTTATGGGTGGGCACTGAAGCTTTCTTT
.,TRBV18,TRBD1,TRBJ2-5,CASSPPGQGETQYF,TGTGCCAGCTCACCTCCGGGACAGGGAGAGACCCAGTACTTC
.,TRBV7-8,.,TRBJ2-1,CASSFAGQIKNEQFF,TGTGCCAGCAGCTTTGCCGGACAGATTAAGAATGAGCAGTTCTTC
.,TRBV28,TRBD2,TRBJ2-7,CASSSRTSGENYEQYF,TGTGCCAGCAGTTCCAGGACTAGCGGTGAGAACTACGAGCAGTACTTC
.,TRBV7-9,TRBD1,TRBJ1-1,CASSPKRGRGSVVTEAFF,TGTGCCAGCAGCCCAAAAAGGGGCAGGGGGAGTGTAGTCACTGAAGCTTTCTTT
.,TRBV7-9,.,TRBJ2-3,CASSPKRDRLDTQYF,TGTGCCAGCAGCCCCAAAAGGGACCGGTTGGATACGCAGTATTTT
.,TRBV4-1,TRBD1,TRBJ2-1,CASSQDRTRGRLYNEQFF,TGCGCCAGCAGCCAGGACCGCACCAGGGGGCGTCTGTACAATGAGCAGTTCTTC
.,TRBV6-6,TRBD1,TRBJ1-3,CASTQGQASGNTIYF,TGTGCCAGCACCCAGGGACAGGCCTCTGGAAACACCATATATTTT
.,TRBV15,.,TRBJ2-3,CATSRGATDTQYF,TGTGCCACCAGCAGAGGGGCCACAGATACGCAGTATTTT
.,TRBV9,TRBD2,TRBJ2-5,CASSVEGPGGETQYF,TGTGCCAGCAGCGTAGAGGGCCCGGGGGGAGAGACCCAGTACTTC
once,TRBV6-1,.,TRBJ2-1,CASSEWGEQFF,TGTGCCAGCAGTGAATGGGGGGAGCAGTTCTTC
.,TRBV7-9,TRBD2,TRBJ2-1,CASSPRTSEAYNEQFF,TGTGCCAGCAGCCCGAGGACTAGCGAGGCCTACAATGAGCAGTTCTTC
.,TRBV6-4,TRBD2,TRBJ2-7,CASSEEIAGGIPYEQYF,TGTGCCAGCAGTGAAGAGATAGCGGGAGGGATACCCTACGAGCAGTACTTC
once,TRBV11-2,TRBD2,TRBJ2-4,CASSDRWLAGNLAKNIQYF,TGTGCCAGCAGCGACCGGTGGCTAGCGGGGAACCTAGCCAAAAACATTCAGTACTTC
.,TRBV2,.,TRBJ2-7,CASSAQGTYEQYF,TGTGCCAGCAGTGCACAAGGGACCTACGAGCAGTACTTC